Listed below are T cell receptor beta chains from one sample, sequenced in a study of OX40 agonist ivuxolimab in advanced cancers. This table comes from immunoSEQ multiplex PCR, and its TCRdb copy is limited to in-frame clones, with some not included. Of approximately 38,000 clones listed, roughly 90% are singletons. The sample consisted of CD4+ or CD8+ T cells sorted from blood, taken in a trial of the OX40 agonist ivuxolimab. These receptors originate from an adult with an advanced solid tumor such as melanoma, head and neck, liver or kidney cancer. Both conserved end residues are part of each CDR3. A D gene is named only where the DNA matches it firmly. Clone size is stated in some rows and not others, as once, few, many or a class when expanded.

v_gene	abundance	d_gene	j_gene	CDR3nt	CDR3aa
TRBV5-4	.	.	TRBJ2-7	TGTGCCAGCAGCTATTGGTCCGACCTCACCGGGGCCTACGAGCAGTACTTC	CASSYWSDLTGAYEQYF
TRBV13	.	.	TRBJ1-3	TGTGCCAGCAGCTCCACAGGGAGCTCTGGAAACACCATATATTTT	CASSSTGSSGNTIYF
TRBV7-9	.	TRBD1	TRBJ2-3	TGTGCCAGCAGCCAATACAGGGGCGCCACAGATACGCAGTATTTT	CASSQYRGATDTQYF
TRBV30	once	.	TRBJ2-7	TGTGCCTGGATGAAGATGAGTCCCGAGCAGTACTTC	CAWMKMSPEQYF
TRBV7-9	.	TRBD1	TRBJ2-7	TGTGCCAGCAGCAGCCGACAGGGTGGGATTGTAAACGAGCAGTACTTC	CASSSRQGGIVNEQYF
TRBV6-9	.	.	TRBJ2-4	TGTGCCAGCAGTTACTCTGTCCTTGGCATTCAGTACTTC	CASSYSVLGIQYF
TRBV5-1	.	.	TRBJ2-1	TGCGCCAGCAGCTTTCTTCCGGGACATGAGCAGTTCTTC	CASSFLPGHEQFF
TRBV5-1	.	TRBD1	TRBJ2-7	TGCGCCAGCAGCTTGGCCGGGACAGGGAATACCTACGAGCAGTACTTC	CASSLAGTGNTYEQYF
TRBV19	.	.	TRBJ1-1	TGTGCCAGTAGTGCCGGATGGTCTGAAGCTTTCTTT	CASSAGWSEAFF
TRBV6-1	.	.	TRBJ2-1	TGTGCCAGCAGAAGGGAGATGGGGTACAATGAGCAGTTCTTC	CASRREMGYNEQFF
TRBV27	.	TRBD2	TRBJ2-1	TGTGCCAGCAGTTTAGGGCTAGCGGACAATGAGCAGTTCTTC	CASSLGLADNEQFF
TRBV6-5	.	.	TRBJ2-5	TGTGCCAGCAGTGGCCCCCGGAGGGAGACCCAGTACTTC	CASSGPRRETQYF
TRBV13	.	.	TRBJ1-1	TGTGCCAGCAGCGTTATCTACCCCCGACAGAACACTGAAGCTTTCTTT	CASSVIYPRQNTEAFF
TRBV30	.	.	TRBJ1-1	TGTGCCTGGAATAGGGAGGACGGAGCTTTCTTT	CAWNREDGAFF
TRBV5-5	.	.	TRBJ2-7	TGTGCCAGCAGACAGGACAGCGCCTACGAGCAGTACTTC	CASRQDSAYEQYF
TRBV19	.	TRBD2	TRBJ2-1	TGTGCCAGTAGTCTAGCGGCCCACAATGAGCAGTTCTTC	CASSLAAHNEQFF
TRBV30	medium-sized	.	TRBJ2-1	TGTGCCTGGAGCGTGGTGGCTCAAGGGAATGAGCAGTTCTTC	CAWSVVAQGNEQFF
TRBV7-9	.	.	TRBJ1-2	TGTGCCAGCAGCTTACCGCCTAACTATGGCTACACCTTC	CASSLPPNYGYTF
TRBV4-3	.	.	TRBJ1-1	TGCGCCAGCAGCCAGGGGACCTCGCACGGGGAAGCTTTCTTT	CASSQGTSHGEAFF
TRBV6-1	.	.	TRBJ1-4	TGTGCCAGCACGACCTATCTAGGAACTAATGAAAAACTGTTTTTT	CASTTYLGTNEKLFF
TRBV6-5	medium-sized	TRBD2	TRBJ2-1	TGTGCCAGCAGTGTGAGCGGGGTGGGGAATGAGCAGTTCTTC	CASSVSGVGNEQFF
TRBV9	.	.	TRBJ2-5	TGTGCCAGCAGCTCTTCTAGCGAGCAAGAGACCCAGTACTTC	CASSSSSEQETQYF
TRBV11-2	.	.	TRBJ1-2	TGCGCCAGCAGCCCCCTGGGGGGCGGCTACACCTTC	CASSPLGGGYTF
TRBV4-1	.	.	TRBJ2-6	TGCGCCAGCGGACACCTCCTTTCTGGGGCCAACGTCCTGACTTTC	CASGHLLSGANVLTF